The entry below describes one T cell receptor (beta chain). Given a much more abundant clone one base away, this may be a read error. These data are taken from a study of shared clonotypes between healthy human individuals. Clones were read by immunoSEQ multiplex PCR, and TCRdb kept only the in-frame ones, dropping some. Of around 1,100,000 clones listed, about 80% were seen once; the top ten hold 0.89%. The germline V gene has CDR1 SQVTM and CDR2 ANQGSEA. The CDR3 extends over 13 amino acids. The sequencing input was memory CD4+ T cells from PBMCs. Subset: CD45RA-negative fraction. The chain carries TRBV29-1 and TRBJ1-2; 7 bases map to TRBD1. The origin of this receptor is a young man in good health. Some clones in this sample may be carry-over from other donors' samples. The CDR3 coding sequence is TGCATCGTTGAAGAAACAGGGGATGGTGGCTACACCTTC. Translation gives CIVEETGDGGYTF.